This entry lists 27 T cell receptor beta chains sequenced from one sample in a study of tissue T cells after allogeneic stem cell transplantation. The time point is: mouse harvest day 7 after allogeneic transplant. Tail vein injection delivered 10^7 T-cell-depleted bone marrow cells and 10^6 splenic CD5+ T cells. TCRdb's copy holds only in-frame clones and misses some; the assay was immunoSEQ multiplex PCR. The table records roughly 6,800 clones, 45% to 65% of them present only once. The sequencing sample was made of gut tissue. These receptors all stem from a female BALB/c mouse given C57BL/6 T cells with graft-versus-host disease after an allogeneic hematopoietic cell transplant.

This clone was seen a few times. Germline and genes here are mouse. The read ends 1 residue before the CDR3 terminus; that terminus is restored from the germline J gene. This chain joins TRBV13-2 and TRBJ2-2; unclear D gene. Germline-derived CDR1 and CDR2 are NNHNN and SYGAGS (reference sequence). The V end was cut by 0 bases, the J end by 6 bases, with 6 bases between. CDR3 length: 13 amino acids. CDR3 DNA, as far as it was read: TGTGCCAGCGGTGATGTCAGGTCCGGGCAGCTCTAC. This sequence encodes CASGDVRSGQLY. The complete CDR3 reads CASGDVRSGQLYF.

This clone has only a few counts. Germline and genes here are mouse. The read falls 1 residue short of the CDR3 end, and the missing part is taken from the germline J gene. The V call is TRBV26, the J call TRBJ1-6; 8 bases map to TRBD1. TRBJ1-6 belongs to the ORF category, with a function that is uncertain. CDR1 and CDR2 (germline): KGHPV, FQNQEV (reference sequence). J lost 2 bases, V lost 0 bases, and 3 bases had no gene match. This CDR3 is 17 amino acids long. CDR3 amino acids: CASSLSDRVTYNSPLYF. Incomplete CDR3 DNA: TGTGCCAGCAGTCTGTCGGACAGGGTTACCTATAATTCGCCCCTCTAC.

Points on this clone: Germline and genes here are mouse. Read sequence stops 1 residue before the CDR3 end, and the germline J gene provides the missing end. The chain joins TRBV3 to TRBJ2-4; 12 positions match TRBD2. J was trimmed by 5 bases and V by 0 bases; bases with no gene match: 6. The CDR3 spans 17 residues. The germline CDR1 and CDR2 sequences are SNHLY and FYNGKV (reference sequence). The CDR3 bases that were read are TGTGCCAGCAGCTTAGCGCTAAGACTGGGGGGGCGAAACACCTTGTAC. Encoded protein: CASSLALRLGGRNTLY. In full, the CDR3 reads CASSLALRLGGRNTLYF.

Note on this clone: Any gene name here is a mouse gene name. Coverage ceases 1 residue before the CDR3 finishes, and the germline J gene fills in the end. The gene calls are TRBV26 and TRBJ2-3; 8 bases fit TRBD1. This CDR3 is built from 12 residues. Trimming removed 7 bases from V and 6 bases from J; junction bases left unmatched: 3. The germline gives CDR1 KGHPV, CDR2 FQNQEV (reference sequence). CDR3 protein: CASIRQGETLYF. Partial CDR3 DNA: TGTGCCAGCATCAGACAGGGGGAAACGCTGTAT. Full variable domain (rest looked up from reference TRBV26 and TRBJ2-3): NSKVIQTPRYLVKGQGQKAKMRCIPEKGHPVVFWYQQNKNNEFKFLINFQNQEVLQQIDMTEKRFSAECPSNSPCSLEIQSSEAGDSALYLCASIRQGETLYFGSGTRLTVL.

With regard to this clone: Gene labels here are mouse ones. The CDR3 end is not reached by the read, which stops 1 residue before it; the germline J gene fills it in. The V call is TRBV26, the J call TRBJ2-5; 7 positions match TRBD1. The CDR3 length is 13 residues. In germline, CDR1 is KGHPV, CDR2 FQNQEV (reference sequence). Losses at the gene ends were 6 bases for V and 5 bases for J; bases not matched to a gene: 5. The CDR3 spells CASSPGQPDTQYF. The CDR3 DNA, read in part, is TGTGCCAGCAGCCCGGGACAGCCAGACACCCAGTAC.

Regarding this clone: Mouse germline and gene names are used. The read stops 1 residue short of the end of the CDR3; the missing end is completed from the germline J gene. The chain carries TRBV3 and TRBJ2-1; TRBD1 might be the D (6 bases). The CDR3 has 15 residues. V was trimmed by 1 base and J by 3 bases, leaving 10 bases between them. Germline lookup yields CDR1 SNHLY and CDR2 FYNGKV (reference sequence). The CDR3 DNA, read in part, is TGTGCCAGCAGCTTAGGGACAGATCGCTATGCTGAGCAGTTC. Its translation is CASSLGTDRYAEQF. The full CDR3 protein reads CASSLGTDRYAEQFF.

This clone occurred a few times. Gene names are the mouse ones. The CDR3 end is not reached by the read, which stops 1 residue before it; the germline J gene fills it in. The chain employs TRBV26 and TRBJ1-3; D gene unclear. Germline CDR1 KGHPV, CDR2 FQNQEV (reference sequence). The CDR3 runs 13 residues. V gave up 5 bases and J gave up 1 base, with 6 bases separating them. The part of the CDR3 DNA that was read is TGTGCCAGCAGTTATCGGTCTGGAAATACGCTCTAT. Protein sequence: CASSYRSGNTLY. In full, the CDR3 reads CASSYRSGNTLYF.

As for this clone: Gene names and germline refer to mouse. The sequenced part of the CDR3 DNA is TGTGCTAGCAGACCCGACTGGGGGGGTCAAAACACCTTGTAC. Its translation: CASRPDWGGQNTLY. The entire CDR3 is CASRPDWGGQNTLYF. V usage is TRBV29 and J usage is TRBJ2-4; 10 nucleotides agree with TRBD2. The CDR3 end is not reached by the read, which stops 1 residue before it; the germline J gene fills it in. CDR1 is MSHET, CDR2 SYDVDS, per germline. After removal of 6 bases from V and 1 base from J, the junction contained 4 bases not matched to a gene. CDR3 length: 15 amino acids.

Points on this clone: Any gene name here is a mouse gene name. From the germline J gene comes the end of the CDR3, since the read stops 1 residue before it. The chain employs TRBV26 and TRBJ2-7, with 7 bases fitting TRBD1. V shed 4 bases and J 4 bases; nucleotides not matched to a gene: 1. CDR1 and CDR2 from the germline V gene are KGHPV and FQNQEV (reference sequence). The CDR3 consists of 12 residues. The CDR3 is CASSQGQYEQYF. The CDR3 DNA, read in part, is TGTGCCAGCAGTCAGGGACAGTATGAACAGTAC.

To note about this clone: Germline and genes here are mouse. Read coverage stops 1 residue before the CDR3 terminus; the germline J gene supplies the remainder. The chain uses TRBV12-1 and TRBJ2-4; 10 nucleotides align to TRBD2. The V and J ends lost 4 bases and 1 base, in that order; junction bases with no gene match: 4. CDR3 length: 15 amino acids. Germline CDR1 is SGHSN and CDR2 is HYEKVE. CDR3 DNA (partial): TGTGCCAGCTCCAGCGGACTGGGGGGTCAAAACACCTTGTAC. Its translation is CASSSGLGGQNTLY. The CDR3, in full, reads CASSSGLGGQNTLYF.

In the case of this clone: Gene names refer to mouse genes. CDR3 in amino acids: CASSLVGISDYTF. The sequenced part of the CDR3 DNA is TGTGCAAGCAGCTTAGTAGGGATCTCCGACTACACC. J is TRBJ1-2 and V is TRBV16; no clear D gene. The read terminates 1 residue before the CDR3 end, so the remaining end is supplied by the germline J gene. The CDR3 contains 13 residues. The V end was cut by 1 base, the J end by 4 bases, with 7 bases between. CDR1 and CDR2 (germline): SGHSA, FRNQAP. Using reference TRBV16 and TRBJ1-2 for the parts outside the CDR3, the full variable domain is NAGVIQTPRHKVTGKGQEATLWCEPISGHSAVFWYRQTIVQGLEFLTYFRNQAPIDDSGMPKERFSAQMPNQSHSTLKIQSTQPQDSAVYLCASSLVGISDYTFGSGTRLLVI.

On this clone itself: Mouse germline and gene names are used. The sequenced fragment ends 1 residue before the CDR3 boundary, so the rest is inferred from the germline J gene. J is TRBJ2-3 and V is TRBV26; no reliable D call. CDR1 is KGHPV, CDR2 FQNQEV, per germline (reference sequence). This CDR3 region has 10 residues. Trimming shortened V by 3 bases and J by 6 bases, and 1 base separated the two germline ends. The CDR3 is CASSLETLYF. Partial CDR3 DNA: TGTGCCAGCAGTCTCGAAACGCTGTAT.

This clone was detected a few times. Mouse gene names apply. The sequenced fragment ends 1 residue before the CDR3 boundary, so the rest is inferred from the germline J gene. V and J are TRBV3 and TRBJ1-4; no reliable D call. Germline values: CDR1 SNHLY, CDR2 FYNGKV (reference sequence). The ends were cut back, 3 bases at V and 0 bases at J, with 8 bases in the middle. The CDR3 contains 15 residues. CDR3 region: CASSFSRLSNERLFF. CDR3 DNA, as far as it was read: TGTGCCAGCAGCTTTTCAAGGCTTTCCAACGAAAGATTATTT.

Concerning this clone itself: Any gene name here is a mouse gene name. Sequencing ends 1 residue short of the CDR3 end; the germline J gene provides the rest. The genes are TRBV26 and TRBJ2-5; D is possibly TRBD1 (6 bases). Trimming left V 4 bases short and J 5 bases short, with 10 bases between. The CDR3 loop spans 13 amino acids. CDR1 KGHPV and CDR2 FQNQEV come from the germline V gene (reference sequence). Incomplete CDR3 DNA: TGTGCCAGCAGTCCTCAGGGGCGAGACACCCAGTAC. It codes for CASSPQGRDTQY. The whole CDR3 reads CASSPQGRDTQYF. Using reference TRBV26 and TRBJ2-5 for the parts outside the CDR3, the full variable domain is NSKVIQTPRYLVKGQGQKAKMRCIPEKGHPVVFWYQQNKNNEFKFLINFQNQEVLQQIDMTEKRFSAECPSNSPCSLEIQSSEAGDSALYLCASSPQGRDTQYFGPGTRLLVL.

This clone has a handful of counts. Genes and germline are mouse. The read ends 1 residue before the CDR3 terminus; that terminus is restored from the germline J gene. V and J are TRBV23 and TRBJ2-3. This CDR3 has 14 residues. Germline assignment: CDR1 KGHTA and CDR2 FQNQQP. CDR3 DNA (partial): TGCTCCAGCAGTCAATCGGGACGTGCAGAAACGCTGTAT. As protein: CSSSQSGRAETLY. The whole CDR3 region reads CSSSQSGRAETLYF.

A word on this clone: Mouse gene names apply. The CDR3 is cut off 1 residue early in the read; its end comes from the germline J gene. The chain uses TRBV13-1 and TRBJ2-7; 9 bases map to TRBD2. Trimming at V came to 2 bases and at J to 3 bases, leaving 0 bases not matched to a gene. The CDR3 is 13 amino acids. Germline lookup yields CDR1 NSHNY and CDR2 SYGAGN. CDR3 sequence reads: CASSDWGGYEQYF. The part of the CDR3 DNA that was read is TGTGCCAGCAGTGACTGGGGGGGCTATGAACAGTAC.

On this clone itself: Genes and germline come from the mouse. From the germline J gene comes the end of the CDR3, since the read stops 1 residue before it. This chain uses TRBV15 with TRBJ1-1, with a tentative D call TRBD1 (6 bases). Trimming stripped 2 bases from V and 4 bases from J, with 11 bases between. Germline CDR1 SGHND, CDR2 FRSKSL. The CDR3 covers 14 residues. CDR3 bases read: TGTGCCAGCAGTTTACGGGGGGCTGGCACAGAAGTCTTC. It is translated as CASSLRGAGTEVF. The whole CDR3 is CASSLRGAGTEVFF.

For this clone: Gene names follow the mouse nomenclature. The missing CDR3 end, 1 residue past where the read stops, is filled in from the germline J gene. V and J are TRBV31 and TRBJ2-4, with 8 bases identical to TRBD2. The V segment lost 0 bases and the J segment 7 bases; nucleotides outside the gene matches: 6. There are 14 residues in the CDR3. CDR1 is GKSSPN, CDR2 SITVG, per germline. CDR3 bases read: TGTGCCTGGAGTCTCTGGGGGGCGAGAGACACCTTGTAC. The encoded protein is CAWSLWGARDTLY. The complete CDR3 sequence is CAWSLWGARDTLYF.

This clone was seen more than once but under ten times. All gene names here are mouse names. The observed sequence ends 1 residue before the CDR3 terminus, with the missing tail filled in from the germline J gene. The chain recombines TRBV26 with TRBJ2-7; D unresolved. Germline V lookup: CDR1 KGHPV, CDR2 FQNQEV (reference sequence). V was pared by 2 bases and J by 6 bases, with 5 bases between. The length of the CDR3 is 11 residues. The covered CDR3 bases are TGTGCCAGCAGTCTGGGGGTTGAACAGTAC. Protein: CASSLGVEQY. The entire CDR3 protein reads CASSLGVEQYF.

Worth noting for this clone: All gene names here are mouse names. The CDR3 extends 1 residue past the end of the read, so its final part is completed from the germline J gene. The rearrangement links TRBV29 to TRBJ1-4, with 8 bases identical to TRBD1. V was clipped by 4 bases and J by 4 bases; unmatched bases: 2. This CDR3 spans 14 amino acids. Per germline, CDR1 MSHET and CDR2 SYDVDS. CDR3 region: CASSSGGGNERLFF. Incomplete CDR3 DNA: TGTGCTAGCAGTTCAGGGGGCGGCAACGAAAGATTATTT.

On this clone: Gene names are the mouse ones. The CDR3 is cut off 1 residue early in the read; its end comes from the germline J gene. This sequence joins TRBV12-1 and TRBJ2-3; 10 nucleotides agree with TRBD2. Germline lookup yields CDR1 SGHSN and CDR2 HYEKVE. The CDR3 extends over 16 amino acids. J gave up 0 bases and V 0 bases, and 2 bases lay outside the gene matches. The CDR3 here is CASSLGLGASAETLYF. CDR3 DNA, as far as it was read: TGTGCCAGCTCTCTCGGACTGGGGGCTAGTGCAGAAACGCTGTAT. The whole variable domain, remainder taken from reference TRBV12-1 and TRBJ2-3, is DSGVVQSPRHIIKEKGGRSVLTCIPISGHSNVVWYQQTLGKELKFLIQHYEKVERDKGFLPSRFSVQQFDDYHSEMNMSALELEDSAMYFCASSLGLGASAETLYFGSGTRLTVL.

This clone was seen more than once but under ten times. Mouse germline and gene names are used. With the read ending 1 residue before the CDR3 end, the germline J gene is used to fill in that end. The rearrangement links TRBV12-1 to TRBJ2-1, with 8 positions matching TRBD2. Germline trimming cut 2 bases from V and 0 bases from J; bases unmatched to any gene: 2. This CDR3 has 15 residues. The germline V gene has CDR1 SGHSN and CDR2 HYEKVE. CDR3 DNA, as far as it was read: TGTGCCAGCTCTCCTACTGGGGGTAACTATGCTGAGCAGTTC. Translating gives CASSPTGGNYAEQF. The complete CDR3 protein is CASSPTGGNYAEQFF.

On this clone: Mouse gene names apply. The sequenced fragment ends 1 residue before the CDR3 boundary, so the rest is inferred from the germline J gene. The chain recombines TRBV23 with TRBJ2-3; the table calls TRBD1, which could not be checked here. The V gene's germline CDR1 is KGHTA and CDR2 FQNQQP. This CDR3 spans 15 amino acids. The CDR3 DNA, read in part, is TGCTCCAGCAGTCGGGACAGGGGTGGTGCAGAAACGCTGTAT. Encoded protein: CSSSRDRGGAETLY. The full CDR3 protein is CSSSRDRGGAETLYF.

This clone was counted only a few times. The germline and genes are mouse ones. The part of the CDR3 DNA that was read is TGTGCTAGCAGTTTATCCAGGGTGGGCACCGGGCAGCTCTAC. Protein product: CASSLSRVGTGQLY. The full CDR3 sequence reads CASSLSRVGTGQLYF. The chain links TRBV29 to TRBJ2-2; D is perhaps TRBD1 (5 bases). The read ends 1 residue before the CDR3 terminus; that terminus is restored from the germline J gene. V was trimmed by 0 bases and J by 4 bases, leaving 9 bases between them. Germline CDR1 and CDR2: MSHET and SYDVDS. The CDR3 totals 15 residues.

This clone was seen a few times. Gene names denote mouse genes. Read sequence stops 1 residue before the CDR3 end, and the germline J gene provides the missing end. V usage is TRBV1 and J usage is TRBJ2-4; 8 positions agree with TRBD1. The trim removed 3 bases at V and 1 base at J, leaving 3 bases unmatched. CDR3 size: 15 residues. The germline gives CDR1 NSQYPW, CDR2 LRSPGD (reference sequence). This CDR3 is CTCSAGQGGQNTLYF. The CDR3 bases that were read are TGCACCTGCAGTGCTGGACAGGGTGGTCAAAACACCTTGTAC. The entire variable domain, with the rest obtained from reference TRBV1 and TRBJ2-4, is as follows: VTLLEQNPRWRLVPRGQAVNLRCILKNSQYPWMSWYQQDLQKQLQWLFTLRSPGDKEVKSLPGADYLATRVTDTELRLQVANMSQGRTLYCTCSAGQGGQNTLYFGAGTRLSVL.

Comments on this clone: The gene symbols are mouse symbols. The part of the CDR3 DNA that was read is TGTGCCAGCAGCCCCTTACAGGGGGACTCCGACTACACC. Translating it yields CASSPLQGDSDYT. The whole CDR3 protein reads CASSPLQGDSDYTF. The chain combines TRBV5 with TRBJ1-2, with 8 bases lining up with TRBD1. The read halts 1 residue ahead of the CDR3 end, with the missing end drawn from the germline J gene. V dropped 4 bases and J dropped 3; count of bases not matched to a gene: 4. The CDR3 loop spans 14 amino acids. The germline gives CDR1 LGHNA, CDR2 YNLKQL (reference sequence).

As regards this clone: Mouse germline and gene names are used. The read gets to within 1 residue of the CDR3 end, and the germline J gene fills in the rest. The chain recombines TRBV3 with TRBJ1-2; D gene uncertain. CDR1 and CDR2 (germline): SNHLY, FYNGKV (reference sequence). The CDR3 runs 13 residues. Deletions cut 2 bases from V and 1 base from J, with 5 bases between. CDR3 region: CASSLNKNSDYTF. The covered CDR3 bases are TGTGCCAGCAGCTTAAACAAAAACTCCGACTACACC. The whole variable domain, remainder taken from reference TRBV3 and TRBJ1-2, is GPKVLQIPSHQIIDMGQMVTLNCDPVSNHLYFYWYKQILGQQMEFLVNFYNGKVMEKSKLFKDQFSVERPDGSYFTLKIQPTALEDSAVYFCASSLNKNSDYTFGSGTRLLVI.